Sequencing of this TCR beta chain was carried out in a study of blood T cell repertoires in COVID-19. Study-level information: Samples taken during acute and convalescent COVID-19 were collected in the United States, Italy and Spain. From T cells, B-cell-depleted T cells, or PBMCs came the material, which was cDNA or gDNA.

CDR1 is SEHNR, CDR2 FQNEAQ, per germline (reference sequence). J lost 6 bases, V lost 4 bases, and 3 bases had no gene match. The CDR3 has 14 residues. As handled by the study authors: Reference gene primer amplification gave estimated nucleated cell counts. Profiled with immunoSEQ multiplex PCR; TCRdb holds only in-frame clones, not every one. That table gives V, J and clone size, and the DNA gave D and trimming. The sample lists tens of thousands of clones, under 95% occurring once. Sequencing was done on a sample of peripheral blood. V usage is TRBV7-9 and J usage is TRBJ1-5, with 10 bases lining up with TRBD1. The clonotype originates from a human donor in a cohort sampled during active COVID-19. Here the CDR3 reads CASSSGQGGQPQHF. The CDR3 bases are TGTGCCAGCAGCTCCGGACAGGGGGGTCAGCCCCAGCATTTT.